This TCR beta chain appears in the sequencing data of a study of immune evolution from preneoplasia to lung adenocarcinoma. Two lung cancer pathologists independently confirmed each histologic diagnosis. Nucleic acids came from premalignant or tumor cells enriched by macro-dissection. This clone turned up a few times. Profiling relied on immunoSEQ multiplex PCR, and the TCRdb table lists in-frame clones only, not all of them. The repertoire includes 8,500 to 14,000 clones, 78% of them detected once, and roughly 3.9% sits in the top ten. Germline V gives CDR1 MDHEN, CDR2 SYDVKM. CDR3 size: 13 residues. V was clipped by 8 bases and J by 0 bases, with 10 bases between them.

The receptor was isolated from a person between 55 and 80 years old with lung adenocarcinoma. The source material was FFPE minimally invasive lung adenocarcinoma tissue. This chain connects TRBV28 to TRBJ1-2; D gene ambiguous. CDR3 sequence reads: CASLAQANYGYTF. CDR3 coding DNA: TGTGCCAGCCTGGCCCAAGCTAACTATGGCTACACCTTC.